This T cell receptor beta chain was sequenced in a study of identical twins. General observations from the study: Out-of-frame alpha sequences common to twins exhibited a surplus of low generation probability.

This clonotype was seen more than once but under ten times. As yet, its antigen is unknown. A universal primer site was incorporated via template switching, and the cDNA contained unique molecular identifiers. TCRdb ran MiXCR on the 5' RACE reads and lists one entry per CDR3 protein. The sample records hundreds of thousands of distinct CDR3 sequences, roughly 9.4% being singletons. The donors were all healthy and Caucasian. Germline loops: CDR1 DFQATT, CDR2 SNEGSKA (reference sequence). The CDR3 is made up of 12 amino acids. Trimming shortened V by 1 base and J by 8 bases, and 8 bases separated the two germline ends.

This TCR was recovered from a woman aged 18-30 years in good health. Specimen: memory (CD45RO+) T cells sorted from blood. The V and J genes are TRBV20-1 and TRBJ1-4; D remains unclear. The CDR3 region is CSARGSGEKLFF. CDR3 DNA: TGCAGTGCTAGAGGTTCCGGGGAAAAACTGTTTTTT.